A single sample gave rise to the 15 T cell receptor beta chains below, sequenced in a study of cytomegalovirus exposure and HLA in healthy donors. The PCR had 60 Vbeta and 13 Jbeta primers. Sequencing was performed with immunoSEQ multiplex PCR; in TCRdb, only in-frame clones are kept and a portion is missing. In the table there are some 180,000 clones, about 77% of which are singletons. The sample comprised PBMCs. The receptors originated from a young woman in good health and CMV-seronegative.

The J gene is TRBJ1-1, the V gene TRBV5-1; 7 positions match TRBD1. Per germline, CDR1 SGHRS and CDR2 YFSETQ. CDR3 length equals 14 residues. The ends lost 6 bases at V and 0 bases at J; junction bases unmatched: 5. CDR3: CASIRDSMNTEAFF. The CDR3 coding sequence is TGCGCCAGCATCCGGGACAGTATGAACACTGAAGCTTTCTTT.

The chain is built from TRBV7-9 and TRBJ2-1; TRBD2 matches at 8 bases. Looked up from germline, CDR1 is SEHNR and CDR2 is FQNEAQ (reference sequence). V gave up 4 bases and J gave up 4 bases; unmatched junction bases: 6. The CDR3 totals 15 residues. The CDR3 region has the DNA TGTGCCAGCAGCTCGGGACTAGACTTTTACAATGAGCAGTTCTTC. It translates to CASSSGLDFYNEQFF.

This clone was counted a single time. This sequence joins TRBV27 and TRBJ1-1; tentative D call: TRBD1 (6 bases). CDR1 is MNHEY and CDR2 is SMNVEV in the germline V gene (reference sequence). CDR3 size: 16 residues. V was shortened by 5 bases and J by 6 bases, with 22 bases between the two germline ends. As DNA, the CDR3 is TGTGCCAGCAGTCCACCGGCAGGGGCCATAGGTTCTGAAGCTTTCTTT. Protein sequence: CASSPPAGAIGSEAFF.

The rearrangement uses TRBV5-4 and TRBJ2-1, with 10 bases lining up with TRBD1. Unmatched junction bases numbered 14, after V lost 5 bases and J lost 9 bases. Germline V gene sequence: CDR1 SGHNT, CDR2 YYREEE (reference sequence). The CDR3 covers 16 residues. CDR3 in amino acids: CASRPTDRGWGGEQFF. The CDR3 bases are TGTGCCAGCAGACCCACGGACAGGGGGTGGGGAGGTGAGCAGTTCTTC.

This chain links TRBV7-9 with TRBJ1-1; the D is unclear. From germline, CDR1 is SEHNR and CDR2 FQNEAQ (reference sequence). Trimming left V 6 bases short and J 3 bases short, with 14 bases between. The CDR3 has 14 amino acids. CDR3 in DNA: TGTGCCAGCAGTCAAGAAGCGGGTTACACTGAAGCTTTCTTT. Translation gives CASSQEAGYTEAFF.

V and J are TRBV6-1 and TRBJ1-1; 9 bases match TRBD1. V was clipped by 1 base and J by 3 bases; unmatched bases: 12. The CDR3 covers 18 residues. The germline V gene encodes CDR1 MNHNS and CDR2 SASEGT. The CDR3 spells CASSEGLRGTGGYTEAFF. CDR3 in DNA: TGTGCCAGCAGTGAAGGACTGCGGGGAACAGGGGGCTACACTGAAGCTTTCTTT.

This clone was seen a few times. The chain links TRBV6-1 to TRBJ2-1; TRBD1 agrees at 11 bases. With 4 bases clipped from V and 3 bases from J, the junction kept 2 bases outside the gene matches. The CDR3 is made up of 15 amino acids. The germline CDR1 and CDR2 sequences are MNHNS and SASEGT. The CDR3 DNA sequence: TGTGCCAGCAGTGCCGGGACAGGGGGCTACAATGAGCAGTTCTTC. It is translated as CASSAGTGGYNEQFF.

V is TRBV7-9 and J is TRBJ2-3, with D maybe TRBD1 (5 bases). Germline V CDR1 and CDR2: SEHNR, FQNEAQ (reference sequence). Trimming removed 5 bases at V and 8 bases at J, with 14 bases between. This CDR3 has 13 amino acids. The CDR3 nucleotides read TGTGCCAGCAGCACCGCAGGGATTCGTACGCAGTATTTT. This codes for CASSTAGIRTQYF.

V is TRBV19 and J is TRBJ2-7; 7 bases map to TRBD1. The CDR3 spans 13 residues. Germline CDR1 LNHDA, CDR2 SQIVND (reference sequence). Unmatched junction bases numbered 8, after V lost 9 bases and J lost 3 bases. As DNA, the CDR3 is TGTGCCAGCAGGGACAGAGATTTCTACGAGCAGTACTTC. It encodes CASRDRDFYEQYF. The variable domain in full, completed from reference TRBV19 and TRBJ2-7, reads DGGITQSPKYLFRKEGQNVTLSCEQNLNHDAMYWYRQDPGQGLRLIYYSQIVNDFQKGDIAEGYSVSREKKESFPLTVTSAQKNPTAFYLCASRDRDFYEQYFGPGTRLTVT.

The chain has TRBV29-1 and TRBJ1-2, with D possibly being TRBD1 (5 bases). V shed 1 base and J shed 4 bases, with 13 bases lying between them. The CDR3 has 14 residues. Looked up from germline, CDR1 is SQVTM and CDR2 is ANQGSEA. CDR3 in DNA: TGCAGCGTTGAAGTCCGGCCAGGGCCCTATGGCTACACCTTC. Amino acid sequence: CSVEVRPGPYGYTF.

The CDR3 coding sequence is TGTGCCAGCAGTTTAAACGGGAGCGGCTACACCTTC. Amino acids: CASSLNGSGYTF. The chain couples TRBV28 to TRBJ1-2; D call uncertain. Germline assignment: CDR1 MDHEN and CDR2 SYDVKM. V dropped 2 bases and J dropped 8 bases, with 9 bases sitting between them. The CDR3 has 12 residues.

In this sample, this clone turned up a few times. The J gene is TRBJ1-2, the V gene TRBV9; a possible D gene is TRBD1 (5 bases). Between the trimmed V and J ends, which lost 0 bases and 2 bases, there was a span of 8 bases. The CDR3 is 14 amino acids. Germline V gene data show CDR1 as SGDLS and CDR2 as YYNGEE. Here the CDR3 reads CASSVDRGNYGYTF. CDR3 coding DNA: TGTGCCAGCAGCGTAGACCGGGGGAACTATGGCTACACCTTC.

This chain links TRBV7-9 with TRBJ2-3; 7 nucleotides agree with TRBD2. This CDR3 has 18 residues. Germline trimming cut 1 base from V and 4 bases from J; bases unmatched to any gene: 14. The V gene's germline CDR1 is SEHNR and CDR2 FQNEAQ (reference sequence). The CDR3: CASSLGLGGVTRPDTQYF. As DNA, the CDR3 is TGTGCCAGCAGCTTAGGGTTGGGGGGGGTAACAAGGCCAGATACGCAGTATTTT.

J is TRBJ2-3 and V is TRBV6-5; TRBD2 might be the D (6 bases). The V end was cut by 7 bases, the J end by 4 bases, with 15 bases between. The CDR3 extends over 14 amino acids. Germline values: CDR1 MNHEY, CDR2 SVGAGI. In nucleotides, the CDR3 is TGTGCCAGCATCCCGGGCGGGGATCCAGATACGCAGTATTTT. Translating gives CASIPGGDPDTQYF.

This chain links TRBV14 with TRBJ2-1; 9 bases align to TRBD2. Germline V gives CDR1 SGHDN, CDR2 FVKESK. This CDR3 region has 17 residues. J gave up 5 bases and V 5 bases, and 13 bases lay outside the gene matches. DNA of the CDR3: TGTGCCAGCAGCAAAGGCGCGACTAGCGGACGAAACAATGAGCAGTTCTTC. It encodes CASSKGATSGRNNEQFF.